The clone carrying this T cell receptor (beta chain) was detected only a few times. Its antigen is unidentified. This sample is part of a study of T-cell memory formation after mild COVID-19. Study at large: The study found TCR clusters largely donor specific. Study findings and constraints: Pre-infection memory harbored some responding clones, suggesting cross-reactive memory joined.

Barcoded TCR alpha and TCR beta cDNA libraries with UMIs came from 5'RACE using constant-segment primers. TCRdb reprocessed the 5' RACE reads with MiXCR, giving one entry per CDR3 protein. The table lists roughly 200,000 distinct CDR3 sequences, around 15% of them singletons, with roughly 2.1% in the top ten. The CDR3 is 16 residues long. V lost 0 bases to trimming and J lost 9 bases; unmatched junction nucleotides: 9. Germline values: CDR1 SGHAT, CDR2 FQDESV (reference sequence). The sequence was collected from an adult woman who had mild COVID-19 (a few samples of this study predate the infection). Cell type and time point are not known. The sequencing sample was made of PBMCs or a T cell subset sorted from them (not recorded which). This rearrangement joins TRBV11-1 to TRBJ2-1; 9 nucleotides agree with TRBD2. The CDR3 spells CASSLARSGGILEQFF. The CDR3 DNA sequence: TGTGCCAGCAGCTTAGCGCGTAGCGGGGGTATCCTTGAGCAGTTCTTC.